Listed here is a single TCR beta chain. The sample is drawn from a study of blood T cell repertoires in COVID-19. Study as a whole: In each case, the material was cDNA or gDNA derived from T cells, B-cell-depleted T cells, or PBMCs.

This table comes from immunoSEQ multiplex PCR, and its TCRdb copy is limited to in-frame clones, with some not included. The sample has a few hundred thousand clones; more than 75% are singletons. Per the germline V gene, CDR1 is LGHDT and CDR2 is YNNKEL (reference sequence). This CDR3 is 14 amino acids long. V lost 4 bases, J lost 5 bases, and 4 bases stayed unmatched. What was sequenced was PBMCs or T cells enriched from blood (not recorded which). The chain recombines TRBV3-1 (or the pseudogene TRBV3-2) with TRBJ1-1; 10 bases align to TRBD1. The TCR originated in a woman between 18 and 29 years old who had recovered from COVID-19. CDR3 in DNA: TGTGCCAGCAGCCCCGGGACAGGGGCAACTGAAGCTTTCTTT. It specifies CASSPGTGATEAFF.